The subject of this entry is one T cell receptor beta chain. Authors' data handling: Amplification from reference gene primers served as the basis for estimated nucleated cell counts. The table came from immunoSEQ multiplex PCR; TCRdb's copy has only in-frame clones and leaves some out. From that table come the V and J calls and clone size; the DNA was used to work out D and trimming. The sample has more than 100,000 clones, around 90% seen once. This sample was included in a study of blood T cell repertoires in COVID-19. Across the whole study: Samples came from the United States, Italy and Spain, spanning acute and convalescent COVID-19. PBMCs, B-cell-depleted T cells, or T cells provided the cDNA or gDNA that made up the material.

The CDR3 sequence is 13 residues long. V was cut by 1 base and J by 2 bases, with 5 bases left in between. The sample consisted of peripheral blood. The chain uses TRBV12-3 or TRBV12-4 and TRBJ2-5; D perhaps matches TRBD2 (5 bases). The source is a woman between 50 and 59 years old with active or convalescent COVID-19. The CDR3 region has the DNA TGTGCCAGCAGTTTAGGAGGGCAAGAGACCCAGTACTTC. Amino acid sequence: CASSLGGQETQYF.